This record covers a single T cell receptor beta chain. These data belong to a study of Ad26.COV2.S vaccination and SARS-CoV-2 variants. Study overall: The authors gave Ad26.COV2.S intramuscularly, either once or twice 56 days apart.

Here immunoSEQ multiplex PCR was the method, and the copy in TCRdb shows in-frame clones only, minus some. The sample contains about half a million clones, 70% to 90% of which appear only once. Treatment here: some 19 received Ad26.COV2.S at low or high dose, single or two shots; 5 received placebo; per-sample allocation not given. Sample collection was performed on day 63 after the first vaccine or placebo injection. The individual, an adult aged 18-55 years, was a donor in Boston. An Ad26 vector was used to express Wuhan-strain SARS-CoV-2 spike as the vaccine. The specimen was peripheral blood, collected in a trial of Ad26.COV2.S vaccine versus placebo. The TCR comes from a person between 18 and 60 years old who received the Ad26.COV2.S COVID-19 vaccine or a placebo.

The CDR3 loop is CASSQEWGRANEQYF. CDR3 nucleotides: TGTGCCAGCAGCCAAGAATGGGGGAGGGCTAACGAGCAGTACTTC. This rearrangement joins TRBV3-1 (or the pseudogene TRBV3-2) to TRBJ2-7; 7 nucleotides match TRBD2. From germline, CDR1 is LGHDT and CDR2 YNNKEL (reference sequence). V lost 0 bases to trimming and J lost 5 bases; unmatched junction nucleotides: 7. This CDR3 has 15 residues.